This T cell receptor beta chain was retrieved from a study of cytomegalovirus exposure and HLA in healthy donors. Study-wide background: For the 300 to 400 genotyped donors, more than 80% fell within the Caucasian-associated ancestry cluster.

CDR3 length equals 20 residues. V trimming: 9 bases; J trimming: 2 bases; junction bases outside the gene matches: 22. CDR1 is SGHTS and CDR2 is YDEGEE in the germline V gene. Study findings and constraints: Sequencing depth roughly uniform across donors was assumed in presence/absence analyses. Cytomegalovirus association was assigned to about 150 TCR beta chains. Trimming of TCR beta V- and J-genes showed a link, identified in a later analysis, to a missense DCLRE1C variant.

60 Vbeta and 13 Jbeta primers were used in PCR. Sequenced by immunoSEQ multiplex PCR; TCRdb stores in-frame clones only, minus some. The profile shows around 72,000 clones, 65% to 70% of them singletons. With respect to this clone: The antigen is not known.

Sequences were obtained from PBMCs. The sequence derives from a man aged 40-49 years in good health and CMV-seropositive. V is TRBV5-8 and J is TRBJ2-6, with 8 bases fitting TRBD1. The chain's CDR3 is CATINYQGAISFTGANVLTF. CDR3 nucleotide sequence: TGTGCCACCATCAATTATCAGGGGGCAATTTCGTTTACTGGGGCCAACGTCCTGACTTTC. The entire variable domain, with the rest obtained from reference TRBV5-8 and TRBJ2-6, is as follows: EAGVTQSPTHLIKTRGQQATLRCSPISGHTSVYWYQQALGLGLQFLLWYDEGEERNRGNFPPRFSGRQFPNYSSELNVNALELEDSALYLCATINYQGAISFTGANVLTFGAGSRLTVL.